Sequencing of this T cell receptor (beta chain) was carried out in a study of T cell repertoires in cytomegalovirus infection. On the study more broadly: CMV infection together with matching HLA type was indicated by public TCR beta signatures. Regarding the study as a whole: The study identified carriers of CMV plus the relevant HLA from cumulative public TCR beta family frequency. Within the response measured ex vivo, HLA-C-restricted CMV-specific TCR beta clonotypes were dominant.

Via MiXCR, TCRdb re-called the reads, giving one row per CDR3 protein. The sample records a few hundred thousand distinct CDR3 sequences, about 17% being singletons. With respect to this clonotype: Its target is unknown.

This CDR3 is 16 amino acids long. CDR1 is SEHNR and CDR2 is FQNEAQ in the germline V gene (reference sequence). With V trimmed by 5 bases and J by 2 bases, 5 bases remained unmatched. Sequencing was done on a sample of CD8+ T cells from PBMCs. The chain is built from TRBV7-9 and TRBJ2-3, with 12 bases identical to TRBD2. This clonotype was obtained from a human donor in good health (CMV status not recorded). Some clones in this sample may be carry-over from other donors' samples. The CDR3 here is CASSPSGGAVTDTQYF. The CDR3 coding sequence is TGTGCCAGCAGCCCTAGCGGGGGGGCTGTCACAGATACGCAGTATTTT.